This T cell receptor (beta chain) is drawn from a study of CD8 T cells in Susac syndrome. The authors carried out high-throughput sequencing of TCR beta. They applied it to CD8+ and CD4+ T cells obtained from blood. The V gene's germline CDR1 is DFQATT and CDR2 SNEGSKA (reference sequence). The CDR3 covers 16 residues. With 6 bases clipped from V and 0 bases from J, the junction kept 4 bases outside the gene matches. An amount of RNA that ranged from about 0.45 to 1 ug was reverse transcribed with random hexamers. With immunoSEQ multiplex PCR, TCR beta CDR3 was amplified across 54 Vbeta and 13 Jbeta. TCRdb reprocessed the immunoSEQ multiplex PCR reads with MiXCR, giving one entry per CDR3 protein. The repertoire has about 250,000 distinct CDR3 sequences, just over 90% of them found once; the top ten carry roughly 0.07%.

The genes are TRBV20-1 and TRBJ2-1; 14 bases align to TRBD2. The sequencing sample was made of CD4+ T cells from PBMCs. This TCR was recovered from a human donor with multiple sclerosis. The CDR3 region is CSAKTSGGGSYNEQFF. In DNA form, the CDR3 reads TGCAGTGCCAAGACTAGCGGGGGGGGCTCCTACAATGAGCAGTTCTTC.